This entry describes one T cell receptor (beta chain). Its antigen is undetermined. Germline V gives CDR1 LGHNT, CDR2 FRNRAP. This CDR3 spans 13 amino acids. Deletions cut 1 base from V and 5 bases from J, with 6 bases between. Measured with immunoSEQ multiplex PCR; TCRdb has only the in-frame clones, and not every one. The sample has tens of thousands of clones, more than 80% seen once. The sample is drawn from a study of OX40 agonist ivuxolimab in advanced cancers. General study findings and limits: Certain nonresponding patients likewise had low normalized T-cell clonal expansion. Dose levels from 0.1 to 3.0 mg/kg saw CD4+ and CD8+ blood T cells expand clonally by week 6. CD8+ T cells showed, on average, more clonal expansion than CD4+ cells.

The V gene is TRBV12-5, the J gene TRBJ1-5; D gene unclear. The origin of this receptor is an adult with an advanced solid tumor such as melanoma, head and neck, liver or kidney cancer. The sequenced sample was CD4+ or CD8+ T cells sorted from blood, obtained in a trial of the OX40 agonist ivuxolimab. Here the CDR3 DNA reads TGTGCTAGTGGTTTGGGCCTCCATCAGCCCCAGCATTTT. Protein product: CASGLGLHQPQHF.